Listed below are T cell receptor beta chains from one sample, sequenced in a study of blood T cell repertoires in COVID-19. Assay: immunoSEQ multiplex PCR; the TCRdb copy retains only in-frame clones and omits some. The sample shows 11,000 to 15,000 clones, about 90% of them seen only once. Material: peripheral blood. The receptors were gathered from a human donor in a cohort sampled during active COVID-19. CDR3s include the opening cysteine and the closing phenylalanine or tryptophan. D genes are given only for firm matches. Clone size is shown for a subset of rows, as once, few, many or a class of expanded clone.

V gene	clone size	D gene	J gene	CDR3 protein	CDR3 DNA
TRBV12-3/TRBV12-4	.	TRBD2	TRBJ2-7	CASTRTSGSLYF	TGTGCCAGCACGAGGACTAGCGGGAGTCTGTACTTC
TRBV4-2	few	.	TRBJ1-5	CASSQDAGIGQPQHF	TGTGCCAGCAGCCAAGATGCAGGGATCGGTCAGCCCCAGCATTTT
TRBV28	.	TRBD1	TRBJ1-5	CASSFEKTGRNQPQHF	TGTGCCAGCAGTTTTGAGAAGACAGGGCGCAATCAGCCCCAGCATTTT
TRBV7-2	.	TRBD1	TRBJ2-5	CASSLRGTAQETQYF	TGTGCCAGCAGCTTACGTGGGACAGCTCAAGAGACCCAGTACTTC
TRBV7-8	.	.	TRBJ2-7	CASSRRASEVLRAYEQYF	TGTGCCAGCAGTCGCCGCGCTAGCGAGGTCCTTAGAGCCTACGAGCAGTACTTC
TRBV7-2	once	.	TRBJ2-1	CASSLVQANEQFF	TGTGCCAGCAGCTTAGTACAGGCCAATGAGCAGTTCTTC
TRBV2	.	TRBD1	TRBJ2-7	CASSMDRIYEQYF	TGTGCCAGCAGTATGGACAGGATCTACGAGCAGTACTTC
TRBV6-5	.	.	TRBJ2-7	CASSALEAWYF	TGTGCCAGCAGCGCCCTCGAAGCATGGTACTTC
TRBV6-5	.	TRBD1	TRBJ1-2	CASSWGQGPNYGYTF	TGTGCCAGCAGTTGGGGACAGGGCCCGAACTATGGCTACACCTTC
TRBV3-1/TRBV3-2	.	.	TRBJ2-7	CASSSAGEQYF	TGTGCCAGCAGCAGTGCGGGCGAGCAGTACTTC
TRBV28	.	.	TRBJ1-2	CASSSSEGLVANYGYTF	TGTGCCAGCAGTTCATCGGAGGGACTTGTAGCTAACTATGGCTACACCTTC
TRBV4-3	once	TRBD1	TRBJ1-2	CASSLGTDSSLMGGYTF	TGCGCCAGCAGCCTCGGGACAGATTCTTCCCTTATGGGTGGCTACACCTTC
TRBV5-1	.	TRBD1	TRBJ1-1	CASSPGQGFGRNTEAFF	TGCGCCAGCAGCCCGGGACAGGGGTTTGGTAGAAACACTGAAGCTTTCTTT
TRBV3-1/TRBV3-2	.	.	TRBJ2-7	CASSQGGGVYEQYF	TGTGCCAGCAGCCAAGGGGGGGGCGTGTACGAGCAGTACTTC
TRBV6-6	.	TRBD2	TRBJ2-3	CASRHPGLAATDTQYF	TGTGCCAGCAGACACCCGGGACTAGCGGCCACAGATACGCAGTATTTT
TRBV2	.	.	TRBJ2-5	CASSEAQGRRETQYF	TGTGCCAGCAGTGAAGCGCAGGGGCGCAGGGAGACCCAGTACTTC
TRBV27	.	.	TRBJ2-7	CASGKAGNGYEQYF	TGTGCCAGTGGGAAAGCAGGGAATGGATACGAGCAGTACTTC
TRBV7-7	.	.	TRBJ2-2	CASSRFSGGTGELFF	TGTGCTAGCAGCAGATTTAGCGGAGGGACCGGGGAGCTGTTTTTT
TRBV19	.	.	TRBJ2-7	CASSGRYEQYF	TGTGCCAGTAGTGGGAGATACGAGCAGTACTTC
TRBV18	.	.	TRBJ1-5	CASSPGQYQPQHF	TGTGCCAGCTCCCCAGGACAGTATCAGCCCCAGCATTTT
TRBV6-1	.	TRBD1	TRBJ2-5	CASSERGTGGGETQYF	TGTGCCAGCAGTGAAAGGGGGACAGGGGGAGGGGAGACCCAGTACTTC
TRBV27	.	TRBD1	TRBJ1-2	CASSPETGNLLGYTF	TGTGCCAGCAGCCCCGAGACAGGGAACCTCCTAGGCTACACCTTC
TRBV18	.	.	TRBJ2-2	CASSPTELNTGELFF	TGTGCCAGCTCACCAACAGAGCTGAACACCGGGGAGCTGTTTTTT
TRBV28	.	TRBD2	TRBJ2-3	CASSLGGTFTDTQYF	TGTGCCAGCAGTTTGGGGGGGACTTTCACAGATACGCAGTATTTT
TRBV28	once	.	TRBJ2-1	CASSLPSRFNEQFF	TGTGCCAGCAGTTTACCTAGCCGCTTCAATGAGCAGTTCTTC
TRBV2	.	.	TRBJ2-7	CAAGAGYEQYF	TGTGCGGCAGGGGCGGGCTACGAGCAGTACTTC
TRBV7-2	.	.	TRBJ1-2	CASSPRVGANYGYTF	TGTGCCAGCAGCCCGCGTGTGGGAGCTAACTATGGCTACACCTTC
TRBV18	.	TRBD2	TRBJ2-1	CASSPLAGSYNEQFF	TGTGCCAGCTCACCCCTAGCGGGATCCTACAATGAGCAGTTCTTC
TRBV9	.	.	TRBJ1-3	CASSQGRSGDTIYF	TGTGCCAGCAGCCAGGGGCGATCCGGGGACACCATATATTTT
TRBV7-2	.	TRBD2	TRBJ2-1	CASSPRLAGYHNEQFF	TGTGCCAGCAGCCCCCGACTAGCGGGCTACCACAATGAGCAGTTCTTC
TRBV6-5	.	TRBD1	TRBJ2-7	CASSSATGGSYEQYF	TGTGCCAGCAGTTCTGCGACAGGGGGCTCCTACGAGCAGTACTTC
TRBV29-1	.	TRBD1	TRBJ1-5	CSVVQGGSNQPQHF	TGCAGCGTTGTACAGGGGGGGAGCAATCAGCCCCAGCATTTT
TRBV5-1	.	TRBD1	TRBJ2-2	CASSHGQVTGELFF	TGCGCCAGCAGCCACGGACAGGTCACCGGGGAGCTGTTTTTT
TRBV7-2	.	TRBD1	TRBJ1-1	CASSFSGGAWVEAFF	TGTGCCAGCAGCTTTTCAGGGGGCGCTTGGGTTGAAGCTTTCTTT
TRBV5-1	few	TRBD2	TRBJ2-7	CASSPRLAGGEQYF	TGCGCCAGCAGCCCAAGACTAGCGGGGGGCGAGCAGTACTTC
TRBV7-2	once	TRBD1	TRBJ2-7	CASSPRTGPLYEQYF	TGTGCCAGCAGCCCCCGGACAGGGCCCCTCTACGAGCAGTACTTC
TRBV4-1	.	TRBD2	TRBJ2-7	CASSLAGGSTYEQYF	TGCGCCAGCAGCCTAGCGGGGGGGTCTACCTACGAGCAGTACTTC
TRBV28	.	.	TRBJ2-3	CASSSLTRGLSTDTQYF	TGTGCCAGCAGCTCCCTCACCAGGGGCCTTAGCACAGATACGCAGTATTTT
TRBV7-8	.	.	TRBJ1-6	CASSPADSRYNSPLHF	TGTGCCAGCAGCCCGGCGGACAGCCGGTATAATTCACCCCTCCACTTT
TRBV5-4	medium-sized	TRBD1	TRBJ1-1	CASSLGGTGVAFF	TGTGCCAGCAGCTTGGGTGGGACAGGGGTCGCTTTCTTT
TRBV28	.	.	TRBJ1-3	CASSLQEGNTIYF	TGTGCCAGCAGTCTACAGGAGGGAAACACCATATATTTT